This entry lists 22 T cell receptor beta chains sequenced from one sample in a study of beta chain features in type 1 diabetes (dated 2018 in TCRdb). Their target antigens are unknown. Paper-wide results and their limitations: In all four CD4+ subsets, TCRB CDR3 length was moderately but significantly shorter in type 1 diabetes patients.

Receptors were amplified or captured by the immunoSEQ multiplex PCR assay. The High Capacity cDNA Reverse Transcription Kit was used to reverse transcribe all of the isolated RNA, meaning that expressed TCRB transcripts were what got sequenced. TCRdb holds this immuneACCESS table with in-frame rearrangements only. Some clones are missing; in checked studies, unresolved V genes explain under half, and the rest has no known cause. This sample has about 660,000 clones in its table, and roughly an eighth of those were observed once. The ten largest clones take up 0.035% to 0.04% of the sample. What was sequenced was naive CD4+ T cells from blood. This specimen's cell subset or site label, per the study, means: true naive CD4+ T cells. Receptor source: a man between 18 and 29 years old with type 1 diabetes.

A few counts support this clone. The genes are TRBV7-6 and TRBJ2-1, with D unresolved. Germline lookup yields CDR1 SGHVS and CDR2 FNYEAQ. The CDR3 is 13 residues long. Trimming left V 0 bases short and J 6 bases short, with 6 bases between. The CDR3 loop is CASSLATFNEQFF. The CDR3 DNA follows: TGTGCCAGCAGCTTAGCTACCTTCAATGAGCAGTTCTTC.

This clone was counted between two and nine times. This chain connects TRBV5-1 to TRBJ1-2, with D perhaps TRBD1 (5 bases). The germline V gene has CDR1 SGHRS and CDR2 YFSETQ. The CDR3 is 12 amino acids. The V gene lost 7 bases and the J gene lost 8 bases, with 15 bases spanning the gap. CDR3 nucleotide sequence: TGCGCCAGCTCCCCGGGGGAAGGGGGCTACACCTTC. Protein: CASSPGEGGYTF.

V is TRBV30 and J is TRBJ2-7; the match to TRBD1 covers 10 bases. Germline CDR1 GTSNPN, CDR2 SVGIG (reference sequence). This CDR3 has 15 residues. V was clipped by 7 bases and J by 5 bases; unmatched bases: 14. The CDR3 loop is CAFQSGTGVIHEQYF. Written as DNA, the CDR3 is TGTGCCTTCCAGTCCGGGACAGGGGTAATCCACGAGCAGTACTTC.

This chain links TRBV7-2 with TRBJ2-6; unclear D gene. The V and J ends lost 5 bases and 0 bases respectively, with 17 bases between them. The germline V gene encodes CDR1 SGHTA and CDR2 FQGNSA. CDR3 length equals 18 residues. The CDR3 loop reads CASSPTKGSLSGANVLTF. DNA of the CDR3: TGTGCCAGCAGCCCCACGAAGGGCAGCCTCTCTGGGGCCAACGTCCTGACTTTC.

In this sample, this clone turned up a few times. V is TRBV30 and J is TRBJ2-5, with TRBD1 as a possible D gene (6 bases). This CDR3 is 13 amino acids long. Trimming removed 5 bases from V and 1 base from J, with 11 bases in between. CDR1 is GTSNPN, CDR2 SVGIG, per germline (reference sequence). This CDR3 reads CAWLRGSQETQYF. In nucleotides, the CDR3 is TGTGCCTGGCTCAGGGGATCCCAAGAGACCCAGTACTTC.

This clone was counted between two and nine times. V is TRBV7-9 and J is TRBJ2-7; D gene ambiguous. Germline V gene sequence: CDR1 SEHNR, CDR2 FQNEAQ (reference sequence). CDR3 length: 16 residues. Trimming shortened V by 4 bases and J by 3 bases, and 19 bases separated the two germline ends. CDR3 nucleotide sequence: TGTGCCAGCAGCTCCCTGCCTGCCAGGACCAACTACGAGCAGTACTTC. Its protein product is CASSSLPARTNYEQYF.

The chain combines TRBV25-1 with TRBJ1-2; 7 nucleotides align to TRBD1. The CDR3 has 15 amino acids. With 3 bases clipped from V and 8 bases from J, the junction kept 12 bases outside the gene matches. Germline V gene lookup returns CDR1 MGHDK and CDR2 SYGVNS. CDR3 sequence: CASSDPRTGGYGYTF. The CDR3 bases are TGTGCCAGCAGTGACCCGCGGACAGGAGGATACGGCTACACCTTC.

The chain recombines TRBV27 with TRBJ1-1; the D is unclear. There are 13 residues in the CDR3. The V and J ends lost 8 bases and 0 bases respectively, with 10 bases between them. Germline V gene lookup returns CDR1 MNHEY and CDR2 SMNVEV (reference sequence). CDR3: CASSPGLNTEAFF. The DNA of the CDR3 is TGTGCCAGCTCTCCAGGATTGAACACTGAAGCTTTCTTT.

This chain links TRBV2 with TRBJ2-1; 7 bases align to TRBD1. V dropped 4 bases and J dropped 10; count of bases not matched to a gene: 13. The CDR3 totals 15 residues. Germline V gives CDR1 SNHLY, CDR2 FYNNEI. CDR3 loop: CASSGGGGLVGEQFF. The CDR3 DNA reads TGTGCCAGCAGTGGAGGGGGCGGACTTGTAGGAGAGCAGTTCTTC. Combining the CDR3 with reference TRBV2 and TRBJ2-1 gives the whole variable domain EPEVTQTPSHQVTQMGQEVILRCVPISNHLYFYWYRQILGQKVEFLVSFYNNEISEKSEIFDDQFSVERPDGSNFTLKIRSTKLEDSAMYFCASSGGGGLVGEQFFGPGTRLTVL.

The chain uses TRBV7-2 and TRBJ2-1; D possibly corresponds to TRBD2 (6 bases). The CDR3 is made up of 16 amino acids. Trimming pared 2 bases from V and 3 bases from J, leaving 14 bases between. CDR1 and CDR2 (germline): SGHTA, FQGNSA. CDR3 in DNA: TGTGCCAGCAGCTTAACGGCGGGAAGCGGCTACAATGAGCAGTTCTTC. Translating it yields CASSLTAGSGYNEQFF.

Comments on this clone: This sample also contains other DNA sequences that code for the same CDR3. V and J are TRBV7-9 and TRBJ2-5, with TRBD1 matching over 9 bases. The length of the CDR3 is 13 residues. Trimming at V came to 5 bases and at J to 4 bases, leaving 2 bases not matched to a gene. Germline CDR1 reads SEHNR; CDR2 reads FQNEAQ (reference sequence). The CDR3 bases are TGTGCCAGCAGCCTACAGGGGGCAGAGACCCAGTACTTC. The encoded protein is CASSLQGAETQYF.

The genes are TRBV14 and TRBJ2-1, with TRBD2 matching over 9 bases. Germline-derived CDR1 and CDR2 are SGHDN and FVKESK. The CDR3 loop spans 16 amino acids. Unmatched junction bases numbered 4, after V lost 4 bases and J lost 0 bases. CDR3 sequence (DNA): TGTGCCAGCAGCCCGCTAGCGGGAATCTCCTACAATGAGCAGTTCTTC. Protein: CASSPLAGISYNEQFF.

V and J are TRBV5-4 and TRBJ2-5; D is undetermined. The CDR3 runs to 13 residues. The V gene lost 1 base and the J gene lost 0 bases, with 4 bases spanning the gap. CDR1 and CDR2 (germline): SGHNT, YYREEE (reference sequence). CDR3 in DNA: TGTGCCAGCAGCTTGCCAGACCAAGAGACCCAGTACTTC. Amino acid sequence: CASSLPDQETQYF.

V usage is TRBV5-1 and J usage is TRBJ1-1, with a weak D call TRBD1 (6 bases). CDR3 length: 13 amino acids. The V gene lost 5 bases and the J gene lost 3 bases, with 11 bases spanning the gap. Germline V gene data show CDR1 as SGHRS and CDR2 as YFSETQ. CDR3: CASSRDTDTEAFF. CDR3 nucleotides: TGCGCCAGCAGTAGGGACACCGACACTGAAGCTTTCTTT.

The chain links TRBV5-1 to TRBJ2-1, with TRBD1 matching over 12 bases. V was pared by 7 bases and J by 6 bases, with 5 bases of the junction left unmatched. Germline V lookup: CDR1 SGHRS, CDR2 YFSETQ. The CDR3 runs to 14 residues. CDR3 DNA: TGCGCCAGCTCCGGGACAGGGGGCTTCAATGAGCAGTTCTTC. Encoded protein: CASSGTGGFNEQFF.

This clone was detected only a few times. This chain connects TRBV2 to TRBJ2-7, with 9 bases matching TRBD2. The V segment lost 7 bases and the J segment 0 bases; nucleotides outside the gene matches: 16. The CDR3 contains 18 residues. Germline V lookup: CDR1 SNHLY, CDR2 FYNNEI. This CDR3 is CASNSAGGVPSSSYEQYF. In nucleotides, the CDR3 is TGTGCCAGCAATTCAGCGGGAGGCGTCCCTTCGAGCTCCTACGAGCAGTACTTC.

This clone was seen a handful of times. The chain combines TRBV14 with TRBJ1-2; D might be TRBD1 (6 bases). Trimming pared 6 bases from V and 1 base from J, leaving 9 bases between. Germline CDR1 is SGHDN and CDR2 is FVKESK. The CDR3 loop spans 13 amino acids. The CDR3 reads CASSKGDNYGYTF. The CDR3 nucleotides read TGTGCCAGCAGTAAGGGGGATAACTATGGCTACACCTTC.

The chain combines TRBV7-9 with TRBJ1-4; TRBD1 agrees at 7 bases. This CDR3 is built from 14 residues. CDR1 SEHNR and CDR2 FQNEAQ come from the germline V gene (reference sequence). The J segment lost 7 bases and the V segment lost 1 base, leaving 3 bases of the junction unmatched. The CDR3 is CASSLDAGGEKLFF. CDR3 DNA sequence: TGTGCCAGCAGCTTAGATGCAGGGGGTGAAAAACTGTTTTTT.

This clone has more than one count but fewer than ten. This chain connects TRBV2 to TRBJ2-4, with TRBD1 identical over 10 bases. Germline trimming cut 6 bases from V and 7 bases from J; bases unmatched to any gene: 6. The CDR3 is 14 residues long. Germline-derived CDR1 and CDR2 are SNHLY and FYNNEI. The DNA for the CDR3 is TGTGCCAGCAGGCCTCCGGGACAGGGGAACATTCAGTACTTC. Protein product: CASRPPGQGNIQYF.

CDR3 DNA sequence: TGTGCCTGGAGGATCCTTCCGGACAAACCCAATCAGCCCCAGCATTTT. Translated, it gives CAWRILPDKPNQPQHF. This chain uses TRBV30 with TRBJ1-5; tentative D call: TRBD1 (5 bases). Trimming took 3 bases from V and 3 from J, leaving 18 bases between them. This CDR3 region has 16 residues. Germline values: CDR1 GTSNPN, CDR2 SVGIG (reference sequence).

The chain links TRBV30 to TRBJ1-5; D not resolved. Trimming cost V 2 bases and J 3 bases, with 14 bases left between them. CDR3 length equals 15 residues. CDR1 GTSNPN and CDR2 SVGIG come from the germline V gene (reference sequence). Written as DNA, the CDR3 is TGTGCCTGGAGTCGCCGTTCGTGGTACAATCAGCCCCAGCATTTT. Its protein is CAWSRRSWYNQPQHF.

The rearrangement links TRBV30 to TRBJ1-4; 8 bases align to TRBD1. Germline V gene data show CDR1 as GTSNPN and CDR2 as SVGIG (reference sequence). V trimming: 2 bases; J trimming: 7 bases; junction bases outside the gene matches: 9. CDR3 length: 15 residues. The CDR3 sequence is CAWSFRTGIFEKLFF. The CDR3 nucleotides read TGTGCCTGGAGTTTCAGGACAGGGATTTTTGAAAAACTGTTTTTT.